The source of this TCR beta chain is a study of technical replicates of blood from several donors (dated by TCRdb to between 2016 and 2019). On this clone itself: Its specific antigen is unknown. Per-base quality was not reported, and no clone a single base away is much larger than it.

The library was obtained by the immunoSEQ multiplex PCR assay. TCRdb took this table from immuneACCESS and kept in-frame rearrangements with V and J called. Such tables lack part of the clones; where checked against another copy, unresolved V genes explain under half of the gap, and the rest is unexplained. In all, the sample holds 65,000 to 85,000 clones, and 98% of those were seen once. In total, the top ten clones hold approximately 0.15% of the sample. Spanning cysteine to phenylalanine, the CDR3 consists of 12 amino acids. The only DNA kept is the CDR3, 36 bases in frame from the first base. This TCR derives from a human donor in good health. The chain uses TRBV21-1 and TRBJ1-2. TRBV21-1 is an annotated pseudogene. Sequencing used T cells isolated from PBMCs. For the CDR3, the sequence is CASTLLLDGYTF. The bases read TGTGCCAGCACCTTACTCTTAGATGGCTACACCTTC.